One TCR beta chain is described in this entry. The antigen remains undetermined. Germline-derived CDR1 and CDR2 are SGHRS and YFSETQ. The CDR3 extends over 16 amino acids. V was cut by 0 bases and J by 1 base, with 10 bases left in between. The record originates from a study of cytomegalovirus exposure and HLA in healthy donors. Study as a whole: An analysis done earlier identified fewer than 140 million unique TCR beta sequences from about 179 million T cells. Within an early data release were about 85 million unique TCRs drawn from HLA-typed donors. Overall study findings and caveats: Under in vitro conditions, a few CMV-associated chains were confirmed as specific for CMV antigens. Among donors in an Asian-associated ancestry cluster, a later analysis reportedly found fewer N-insertions than the roughly 610-donor mean.

The PCR made use of 60 Vbeta and 13 Jbeta primers. Produced via immunoSEQ multiplex PCR; TCRdb's table is partial and in-frame only. The data contain approximately 88,000 clones, more than 70% of them seen just once; the ten biggest clones take up around 3.4%. The sample was PBMCs. This TCR was sampled from a man aged 25 to 45 in good health and CMV-seronegative. The chain joins TRBV5-1 to TRBJ2-2; D is perhaps TRBD1 (6 bases). This CDR3 reads CASSLADSLNTGELFF. CDR3 in DNA: TGCGCCAGCAGCTTGGCGGACAGCCTGAACACCGGGGAGCTGTTTTTT.